This section outlines one TCR beta chain sequence together with its context. The target of this receptor is not known. There are no base qualities to consult, and no much larger clone falls within one base. This sample is drawn from a study of blood T cell repertoires in COVID-19 (dated by TCRdb to the early 2020s). Study-level background: Samples covering the acute and convalescent phases of COVID-19 were provided by collaborators in the United States, Italy and Spain. The material from the prospective study consisted of cDNA or gDNA derived from T cells, B-cell-depleted T cells, or PBMCs. Subjects who had been exposed to COVID-19, were actively infected with it, or had recovered from it provided the deeply sampled blood TCRbeta repertoires that made up the dataset. The repertoires were released in a freely available public database intended as a resource for research on the immune response to SARS-CoV-2. Samples came from the ongoing ImmuneRACE study (first 160 participants) plus 1,254 subjects from 6 global collaborators. Nearly every sample came with metadata listing a de-identified subject ID, COVID-19 status, age in years and sex. Where available, HLA class I and class II types were taken from metadata supplied by the sample provider and were not determined by assay-based typing.

Each collaborating institution followed its own protocols to collect whole blood in K2EDTA tubes. For TCRbeta analysis, collaborators shipped samples in one of three forms: frozen whole blood, isolated PBMCs, or DNA extracted from either of those sample types. What the authors observed across the whole study: Clinical and demographic metadata were provided uncurated, with the amount varying by source and participant.

At the junction V is shortened by 5 bases and J by 9 bases, with 14 bases in between. Sequences SEHNR (CDR1) and FQNEAQ (CDR2) are obtained from the germline V gene (reference sequence). From the cysteine through the phenylalanine, the CDR3 covers 13 amino acids. CDR3 DNA is the only sequence kept; it has 39 bases, read in frame from the first base. TCRbeta CDR3 regions were amplified from genomic DNA by means of the immunoSEQ Assay, a bias-controlled multiplex PCR. The study's own analysis went as follows. The number of nucleated cells in each sample was estimated from the amplification of reference gene primers within the assay. To quantify the absolute abundance of each unique TCRbeta CDR3 rearrangement, sequence reads were collapsed and filtered. For each sample, productive Simpson clonality was calculated as the square root of Simpson's diversity index over productive rearrangements. The immuneACCESS repertoire file appears here via TCRdb, limited to in-frame rearrangements. These files lack a portion of the clones; in checked studies, under half of the deficit traces to unresolved V genes, and the cause of the others is not known. The DNA gave D and trimming, while V, J and clone size come from that table. The sample table holds approximately 100,000 clones, of which roughly four fifths were seen once. 13% to 15% of the sample goes to the ten largest clones.

The chain links TRBV7-9 with TRBJ2-1, with the D gene uncertain. This clonotype was sampled from a woman in her fifties or sixties with acute or convalescent COVID-19. The sequencing input was peripheral blood. The DNA sequence is as follows: TGTGCCAGCAGCCATCGAGTAGCCGGTGAGCAGTTCTTC. Translated, this gives CASSHRVAGEQFF.